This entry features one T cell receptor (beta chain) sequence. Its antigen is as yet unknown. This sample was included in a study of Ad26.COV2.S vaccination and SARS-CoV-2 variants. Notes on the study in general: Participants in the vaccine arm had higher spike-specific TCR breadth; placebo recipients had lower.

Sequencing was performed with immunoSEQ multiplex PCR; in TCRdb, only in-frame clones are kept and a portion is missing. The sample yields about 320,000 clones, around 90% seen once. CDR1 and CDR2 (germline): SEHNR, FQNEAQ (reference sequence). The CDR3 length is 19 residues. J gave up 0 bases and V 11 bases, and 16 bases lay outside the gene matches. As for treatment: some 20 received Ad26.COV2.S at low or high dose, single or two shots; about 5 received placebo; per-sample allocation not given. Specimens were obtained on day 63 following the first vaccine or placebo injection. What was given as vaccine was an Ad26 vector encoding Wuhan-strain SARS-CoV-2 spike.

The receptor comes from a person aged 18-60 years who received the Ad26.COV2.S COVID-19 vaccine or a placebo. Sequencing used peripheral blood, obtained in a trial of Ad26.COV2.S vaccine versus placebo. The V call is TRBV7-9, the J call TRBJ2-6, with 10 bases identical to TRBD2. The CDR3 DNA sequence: TGTGCCGACACCGAGCGGGAGGGCCTACTCTACTCTGGGGCCAACGTCCTGACTTTC. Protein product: CADTEREGLLYSGANVLTF.